Below, 21 T cell receptor beta chains from the same sample are listed, as sequenced in a study of cytomegalovirus exposure and HLA in healthy donors. The PCR had 60 Vbeta and 13 Jbeta primers. The assay was immunoSEQ multiplex PCR, and TCRdb's table has in-frame clones only and misses some. The sample records around 250,000 clones, roughly four fifths being singletons. Sequences were obtained from PBMCs. These receptors originate from a woman aged 55-70 years in good health and CMV-seropositive.

CDR3 DNA: TGTGCCAGCAGCGGGACCGGGACAGGGATAGGGCACTCTGGGGCCAACGTCCTGACTTTC. Residues: CASSGTGTGIGHSGANVLTF. V usage is TRBV9 and J usage is TRBJ2-6; TRBD1 matches at 9 bases. The CDR3 sequence is 20 residues long. With V trimmed by 3 bases and J by 0 bases, 13 bases remained unmatched. CDR1 and CDR2 from the germline V gene are SGDLS and YYNGEE.

This clone was observed a few times. The chain employs TRBV7-6 and TRBJ2-5, with D unclear. CDR1 and CDR2 (germline): SGHVS, FNYEAQ. Trimming took 2 bases from V and 2 from J, leaving 12 bases between them. This CDR3 has 15 amino acids. The CDR3 sequence: CASSLLWSRQETQYF. CDR3 nucleotides: TGTGCCAGCAGCTTACTCTGGTCCAGACAAGAGACCCAGTACTTC.

A single count supports this clone. The rearrangement uses TRBV30 and TRBJ1-3; 9 positions agree with TRBD1. V lost 2 bases, J lost 5 bases, and 7 bases stayed unmatched. Germline V gives CDR1 GTSNPN, CDR2 SVGIG (reference sequence). The CDR3 has 15 amino acids. The CDR3 spells CAWSSPGTGRNTIYF. For the CDR3, the DNA is TGTGCCTGGAGTTCTCCCGGGACAGGGCGAAACACCATATATTTT.

The chain couples TRBV4-1 to TRBJ2-3; weak D call: TRBD2 (5 bases). Germline values: CDR1 MGHRA, CDR2 YSYEKL. V shed 7 bases and J shed 6 bases, with 14 bases lying between them. The CDR3 is made up of 13 amino acids. The CDR3 sequence is CASMEVQGDTQYF. DNA for the CDR3: TGCGCCAGCATGGAGGTTCAAGGGGATACGCAGTATTTT.

This clone has a single count. The chain combines TRBV27 with TRBJ2-7; TRBD1 matches at 7 bases. CDR3 length: 14 residues. CDR1 and CDR2 from the germline V gene are MNHEY and SMNVEV (reference sequence). V lost 5 bases and J lost 0; bases outside the gene matches: 4. The CDR3 DNA reads TGTGCCAGCAGTCGTTACAGGGGCTCCTACGAGCAGTACTTC. Its protein product is CASSRYRGSYEQYF.

The V and J genes are TRBV4-1 and TRBJ2-1; 10 bases are a match to TRBD2. Germline V CDR1 and CDR2: MGHRA, YSYEKL. Trimming took 2 bases from V and 0 from J; bases not matched to a gene: 16. This CDR3 is 21 amino acids long. CDR3: CASSQRATGTSAQYSYNEQFF. The CDR3 DNA sequence: TGCGCCAGCAGCCAAAGAGCAACCGGGACTAGCGCCCAGTACTCCTACAATGAGCAGTTCTTC.

The chain links TRBV5-4 to TRBJ1-4; D is possibly TRBD1 (5 bases). Germline lookup yields CDR1 SGHNT and CDR2 YYREEE (reference sequence). This CDR3 contains 14 residues. V lost 0 bases to trimming and J lost 8 bases, with 11 bases between them. CDR3 in amino acids: CASSLDGGREKLFF. The CDR3 bases are TGTGCCAGCAGCTTGGACGGGGGGAGGGAAAAACTGTTTTTT.

The gene calls are TRBV12-5 and TRBJ2-2; no firm D call. CDR3 size: 15 residues. Per the germline V gene, CDR1 is LGHNT and CDR2 is FRNRAP. The V end was cut by 0 bases, the J end by 1 base, with 6 bases between. The CDR3: CASGLVLGNTGELFF. The CDR3 region has the DNA TGTGCTAGTGGTTTGGTACTTGGGAACACCGGGGAGCTGTTTTTT.

V and J are TRBV9 and TRBJ1-2; TRBD1 is a possible D gene (5 bases). The V gene's germline CDR1 is SGDLS and CDR2 YYNGEE. The ends were cut back, 3 bases at V and 8 bases at J, with 20 bases in the middle. The CDR3 is made up of 15 amino acids. The CDR3: CASSDTETVFGGYTF. CDR3 nucleotides: TGTGCCAGCAGCGACACAGAGACAGTTTTTGGCGGCTACACCTTC.

The chain is built from TRBV6-1 and TRBJ1-6; 8 nucleotides line up with TRBD1. This CDR3 region has 14 residues. V trimming: 6 bases; J trimming: 10 bases; junction bases outside the gene matches: 8. Germline lookup yields CDR1 MNHNS and CDR2 SASEGT. CDR3 protein: CASSPTGVSSPLHF. The CDR3 nucleotides read TGTGCCAGCAGCCCGACAGGGGTGAGCTCACCCCTCCACTTT.

The chain has TRBV27 and TRBJ1-6, with unresolved D. The CDR3 totals 13 residues. Trimming cost V 0 bases and J 7 bases, with 4 bases left between them. Germline V gene data show CDR1 as MNHEY and CDR2 as SMNVEV (reference sequence). Here the CDR3 DNA reads TGTGCCAGCAGTTTATCGAGCAATTCACCCCTCCACTTT. Encoded protein: CASSLSSNSPLHF.

Comments on this clone: The germline gene is not matched at one end of the junction; a read error may be the cause. The chain combines TRBV7-9 with TRBJ2-1; tentative D call: TRBD1 (5 bases). CDR1 is SEHNR, CDR2 FQNEAQ, per germline (reference sequence). This CDR3 contains 15 residues. CDR3 in amino acids: CSSSHARASYNEQFF. CDR3 bases: TGTTCCAGCAGCCACGCCAGGGCCTCCTACAATGAGCAGTTCTTC.

The chain uses TRBV6-4 and TRBJ2-1; 10 bases align to TRBD1. V shed 3 bases and J 11 bases; nucleotides not matched to a gene: 7. CDR3 length: 14 residues. Per the germline V gene, CDR1 is MRHNA and CDR2 is SNTAGT. The CDR3 reads CASSEGQGTMKQFF. DNA of the CDR3: TGTGCCAGCAGTGAGGGACAGGGGACAATGAAGCAGTTCTTC.

As regards this clone: The same CDR3 is also encoded by other DNA sequences in this sample. This rearrangement joins TRBV9 to TRBJ1-5; maybe TRBD1 (5 bases). This CDR3 is built from 15 residues. CDR1 is SGDLS, CDR2 YYNGEE, per germline. V lost 2 bases and J lost 0, with 9 bases in between. CDR3 bases: TGTGCCAGCAGCGTCGGGGGGGTTAGCAATCAGCCCCAGCATTTT. This gives the protein CASSVGGVSNQPQHF.

This clone was seen only a few times. The gene calls are TRBV19 and TRBJ1-1; 7 bases match TRBD1. V gave up 5 bases and J gave up 12 bases; unmatched junction bases: 9. CDR3 length: 12 amino acids. Germline CDR1 reads LNHDA; CDR2 reads SQIVND (reference sequence). The CDR3 DNA reads TGTGCCAGTAGTCCACAGGGGAAGGTCTCTTTCTTT. Translation gives CASSPQGKVSFF.

The chain combines TRBV5-4 with TRBJ1-1; 7 bases fit TRBD1. Germline V CDR1 and CDR2: SGHNT, YYREEE (reference sequence). This CDR3 has 14 residues. Trimming at V came to 2 bases and at J to 8 bases, leaving 9 bases not matched to a gene. The CDR3 loop reads CASSFVGVTGEAFF. In DNA, the CDR3 is TGTGCCAGCAGCTTTGTCGGGGTGACAGGGGAAGCTTTCTTT.

Only a few counts were recorded for this clone. The CDR3 sequence: CASRSDNEQFF. The CDR3 nucleotides are TGCGCCAGCAGATCTGACAATGAGCAGTTCTTC. The chain uses TRBV4-1 and TRBJ2-1; D is uncertain. The CDR3 is made up of 11 amino acids. Trimming shortened V by 6 bases and J by 5 bases, and 5 bases separated the two germline ends. CDR1 is MGHRA, CDR2 YSYEKL, per germline.

The chain couples TRBV4-1 to TRBJ2-1; a weak D match, TRBD1 (5 bases). This CDR3 spans 14 amino acids. CDR1 and CDR2 (germline): MGHRA, YSYEKL. Trimming left V 2 bases short and J 9 bases short, with 14 bases between. CDR3 nucleotides: TGCGCCAGCAGCCAACCCCTCTCAAGGGGTGAGCAGTTCTTC. Its protein is CASSQPLSRGEQFF.

The chain links TRBV12-5 to TRBJ2-7; 10 bases line up with TRBD1. The CDR3 consists of 16 residues. Germline CDR1 and CDR2: LGHNT and FRNRAP. With 6 bases clipped from V and 5 bases from J, the junction kept 13 bases outside the gene matches. In nucleotides, the CDR3 is TGTGCTAGTGGCTGGGGTGGAAGGGACAGGGGCCACGAGCAGTACTTC. Its protein is CASGWGGRDRGHEQYF.

The chain has TRBV27 and TRBJ2-7, with D possibly matching TRBD2 (6 bases). Germline assignment: CDR1 MNHEY and CDR2 SMNVEV (reference sequence). V was trimmed by 2 bases and J by 3 bases, leaving 11 bases between them. The CDR3 has 14 residues. CDR3 region: CASSLLRTNYEQYF. CDR3 DNA sequence: TGTGCCAGCAGTTTACTCAGGACTAACTACGAGCAGTACTTC.

This chain connects TRBV2 to TRBJ2-1; TRBD2 matches at 7 bases. The CDR3 totals 16 residues. J was trimmed by 4 bases and V by 5 bases; bases with no gene match: 11. CDR1 SNHLY and CDR2 FYNNEI come from the germline V gene. CDR3 in DNA: TGTGCCAGCAGTCAGAAGGTGGCTAGCGGATACAATGAGCAGTTCTTC. Its protein product is CASSQKVASGYNEQFF.